This T cell receptor beta chain was sequenced in a study of blood T cell repertoires in COVID-19 (dated by TCRdb to 2020 to 2022). A note on the overall study: Collaborator samples came from the United States, Italy and Spain and covered acute and convalescent phases of COVID-19. The prospective study material was composed of cDNA or gDNA derived from T cells, B-cell-depleted T cells, or PBMCs. Subjects who had been exposed to COVID-19, were actively infected with it, or had recovered from it provided the deeply sampled blood TCRbeta repertoires that made up the dataset. The repertoires were made available in a free public database intended to serve as a resource for research on the immune response to SARS-CoV-2. Samples came from the ongoing ImmuneRACE study (first 160 participants) plus 1,254 subjects from 6 global collaborators. A de-identified subject ID, COVID-19 status, age in years and sex were almost always included in the sample metadata. Where HLA class I and class II types were available, the types were taken from metadata supplied by the sample provider, not from assay-based typing.

With respect to this clone: Its binding antigen is unknown. Qualities for individual bases were not recorded, and no much larger clone is one base off.

Collaborating institutions collected whole blood in K2EDTA tubes following their own protocols. For TCRbeta analysis, collaborator samples were shipped as frozen whole blood, as isolated PBMCs, or as DNA extracted from either sample type. What the research found in general, with its limitations: How much clinical and demographic metadata was included differed by source and by participant, and the metadata was provided uncurated.

The immunoSEQ Assay, a bias-controlled multiplex PCR, was used to amplify TCRbeta CDR3 regions from genomic DNA. From the authors' description of their analysis: Within the assay, amplification of reference gene primers was used to estimate how many nucleated cells each sample contained. To quantify the absolute abundance of each unique TCRbeta CDR3 rearrangement, sequence reads were collapsed and filtered. For each sample, productive Simpson clonality was calculated as the square root of Simpson's diversity index across productive rearrangements. Held by TCRdb, this immuneACCESS table contains in-frame sequences only and omits some clones. Under half of the omission traces to an unresolved V gene where checked; the cause of the rest is unknown. V, J and clone size are those of that table, while D and trimming were read from the DNA. This sample comprises 150,000 or so clones, under 95% of them detected only once. The ten largest clones represent 18% of the sample.

Reading from cysteine to phenylalanine, the CDR3 counts 16 amino acids. Left in the record is the CDR3 DNA by itself, 48 bases read in frame from the first base. Looking up the germline V gene yields CDR1 ENHRY and CDR2 SYGVKD. The trim is 0 bases for V and 4 bases for J, with a gap of 15 bases between the germline ends. The chain couples TRBV10-3 to TRBJ1-2, with a weak D call of TRBD1 (6 bases match). Sequencing used peripheral blood. The clonotype was recovered from a man in his fifties or sixties with active or convalescent COVID-19. The nucleotides are TGTGCCATCAGTGAGTCGGCAGGGGATATCTTCTATGGCTACACCTTC. Translation gives CAISESAGDIFYGYTF.